The source of this T cell receptor (beta chain) is a study of OX40 agonist ivuxolimab in advanced cancers. Turning to the study itself: Patients' therapy was ivuxolimab, an antibody that acts as an agonist of OX40 (CD134). Age averaged around 58 years (range about 20 to 80), and 82.7% were male.

Details on this clone: Its antigen is as yet unknown.

Here immunoSEQ multiplex PCR was the method, and the copy in TCRdb shows in-frame clones only, minus some. The data hold 70,000 or so clones, with roughly 90% observed a single time. The ends were cut back, 1 base at V and 3 bases at J, with 10 bases in the middle. This CDR3 has 15 amino acids. Findings and caveats of the study: At 0.1 to 3.0 mg/kg, clonal expansion of CD4+ and CD8+ blood T cells had occurred by week 6. There were, on average, more expanded clones in CD8+ T cells than in CD4+.

V and J are TRBV23-1 and TRBJ2-1; no reliable D call. TRBV23-1 is recorded as an ORF, its role being uncertain. The TCR originated in an adult with an advanced solid tumor such as melanoma, head and neck, liver or kidney cancer. The specimen was CD4+ or CD8+ T cells sorted from blood, collected in a trial of the OX40 agonist ivuxolimab. CDR3 bases: TGCGCCAGCAGTCAATGTGCCTGTGACTACAATGAGCAGTTCTTC. It codes for CASSQCACDYNEQFF.